Following are 2 T cell receptor beta chains from one sample sequenced in a study of cytomegalovirus exposure and HLA in healthy donors. PCR involved 60 Vbeta and 13 Jbeta primers. Generated by immunoSEQ multiplex PCR, the TCRdb table keeps only in-frame clones and is missing some. Here the sample spans about 55,000 clones, approximately 71% being singletons. Sequencing was carried out using PBMCs. The source is a man aged 35-49 years in good health and CMV-seropositive.

This chain connects TRBV5-6 to TRBJ1-6; the D is unclear. From germline, CDR1 is SGHDT and CDR2 YYEEEE. This CDR3 contains 16 residues. Trimming shortened V by 0 bases and J by 6 bases, and 13 bases separated the two germline ends. CDR3 sequence reads: CASSLAGGGSNSPLHF. CDR3 bases: TGTGCCAGCAGCTTGGCCGGAGGCGGCTCTAATTCACCCCTCCACTTT. The entire variable domain, with the rest obtained from reference TRBV5-6 and TRBJ1-6, is as follows: DAGVTQSPTHLIKTRGQQVTLRCSPKSGHDTVSWYQQALGQGPQFIFQYYEEEERQRGNFPDRFSGHQFPNYSSELNVNALLLGDSALYLCASSLAGGGSNSPLHFGNGTRLTVT.

The chain has TRBV2 and TRBJ1-3; 7 nucleotides align to TRBD1. CDR1 is SNHLY and CDR2 is FYNNEI in the germline V gene. Losses at the gene ends were 4 bases for V and 4 bases for J; bases not matched to a gene: 7. This CDR3 region has 15 residues. In DNA, the CDR3 is TGTGCCAGCAGTGGACAGGGAGTCTCAGGAAACACCATATATTTT. Translation: CASSGQGVSGNTIYF.